These 27 T cell receptor beta chains were sequenced from one sample in a study of regulatory T cells in long-lasting Graves disease. The sample's time point: newly diagnosed GD, antithyroid drugs for less than 3 months. There was RNA extracted from PBMCs, and the TCR library was made from it. Arm-PCR of CDR3 regions and iRepertoire HTBI primers were the basis on which TCR beta libraries were built. TCRdb processed the multiplex PCR reads anew with MiXCR; each CDR3 protein has one entry. The sample includes some 400,000 distinct CDR3 sequences, about 15% of them seen just once. These data also formed part of another study, on T cells in Graves' hyperthyroidism and ophthalmopathy.

The starting material was peripheral blood mononuclear cells (PBMCs), obtained at new diagnosis, from a patient treated with antithyroid drugs. These receptors were collected from a woman aged 25 to 39 with Graves disease.

The V gene is TRBV15, the J gene TRBJ2-7; D remains ambiguous. Trimming stripped 4 bases from V and 5 bases from J, with 6 bases between. Germline CDR1 is LNHNV and CDR2 is YYDKDF (reference sequence). The CDR3 sequence is 11 residues long. CDR3 sequence reads: CATSNQDEQYF. The CDR3 coding sequence is TGTGCCACCAGCAACCAGGACGAGCAGTACTTC.

The chain links TRBV20-1 to TRBJ2-3; 7 bases map to TRBD1. This CDR3 is 14 amino acids long. CDR1 is DFQATT and CDR2 is SNEGSKA in the germline V gene (reference sequence). The J segment lost 2 bases and the V segment lost 3 bases, leaving 5 bases of the junction unmatched. The CDR3 DNA sequence: TGCAGTGCTAGCTCGGACAGGCTCACAGATACGCAGTATTTT. It encodes CSASSDRLTDTQYF.

The rearrangement links TRBV30 to TRBJ2-3, with D possibly TRBD2 on 5 matching bases. V was pared by 5 bases and J by 1 base, with 7 bases between. Per the germline V gene, CDR1 is GTSNPN and CDR2 is SVGIG (reference sequence). The CDR3 contains 12 residues. In nucleotides, the CDR3 is TGTGCCTGGTTCGGGGGCACAGATACGCAGTATTTT. Protein sequence: CAWFGGTDTQYF.

The chain carries TRBV19 and TRBJ2-7; the match to TRBD2 covers 10 bases. Looked up from germline, CDR1 is LNHDA and CDR2 is SQIVND (reference sequence). Unmatched junction bases numbered 2, after V lost 2 bases and J lost 1 base. This CDR3 region has 15 residues. CDR3 nucleotide sequence: TGTGCCAGTAGTATAATAGCGGGAGGTTCCTACGAGCAGTACTTC. Translating it yields CASSIIAGGSYEQYF.

This clonotype was seen a few times. The V gene is TRBV29-1, the J gene TRBJ2-3; D is unresolved. Matching the DNA end better, TRBJ2-5 makes the J call doubtful. The CDR3 contains 14 residues. Germline loops: CDR1 SQVTM, CDR2 ANQGSEA. The CDR3 is CSGKDPPPGETQYF. As DNA, the CDR3 is TGCAGCGGTAAAGACCCACCCCCTGGCGAGACCCAGTACTTC.

This clonotype was counted a few times. Being one base from a much bigger clone, this may be a read error. This chain uses TRBV7-2 with TRBJ2-3, with 15 bases aligning to TRBD2. CDR3 length: 17 amino acids. In germline, CDR1 is SGHTA, CDR2 FQGNSA. V was pared by 2 bases and J by 8 bases, with 8 bases of the junction left unmatched. CDR3 sequence: CASSLSGLAGGPGTQYF. In DNA, the CDR3 is TGTGCCAGCAGCTTATCGGGACTAGCGGGGGGACCAGGTACGCAGTATTTT.

CDR3 loop: CSATENSYEQYF. The CDR3 coding sequence is TGCAGTGCCACGGAAAACTCCTACGAGCAGTACTTC. The J gene is TRBJ2-7, the V gene TRBV20-1; D is unresolved. The CDR3 totals 12 residues. The germline V and J ends were trimmed by 6 bases and 0 bases, with 9 bases remaining between them. From germline, CDR1 is DFQATT and CDR2 SNEGSKA (reference sequence).

This clonotype has just a few counts. This chain connects TRBV29-1 to TRBJ2-3; D gene uncertain. Trimming removed 7 bases from V and 5 bases from J, with 10 bases in between. Germline V gives CDR1 SQVTM, CDR2 ANQGSEA. The CDR3 covers 11 residues. The CDR3 coding sequence is TGCAGCGGTCTGCTAGGAGATACGCAGTATTTT. Its translation is CSGLLGDTQYF.

Many counts were recorded for this clonotype. CDR3 nucleotide sequence: TGTGCCAGCAGTTTAGGTCTGGGACAGGGGTATGGCTACACCTTC. Protein product: CASSLGLGQGYGYTF. The V call is TRBV12-3 or TRBV12-4, the J call TRBJ1-2; 10 bases match TRBD1. V was clipped by 1 base and J by 5 bases; unmatched bases: 4. The CDR3 is made up of 15 amino acids.

The chain has TRBV12-3 or TRBV12-4 and TRBJ1-5; 9 bases are a match to TRBD1. This CDR3 spans 15 amino acids. J was trimmed by 8 bases and V by 3 bases; bases with no gene match: 8. The CDR3 DNA reads as TGTGCCAGCAGTTTCACAGGGGGCTTCGTAGAGCCCCAGCATTTT. This sequence encodes CASSFTGGFVEPQHF.

In its sample, this clonotype was seen a few times. The V gene is TRBV5-1, the J gene TRBJ2-5, with 10 bases matching TRBD2. The trim removed 2 bases at V and 1 base at J, leaving 5 bases unmatched. The CDR3 length is 16 residues. Germline V gene lookup returns CDR1 SGHRS and CDR2 YFSETQ. CDR3 sequence reads: CASSFASGSGQETQYF. DNA for the CDR3: TGCGCCAGCAGCTTTGCTAGCGGGAGTGGCCAAGAGACCCAGTACTTC.

A word on this clonotype: The final CDR3 position lacks the conserved phenylalanine or tryptophan, pointing to a likely read error. J is TRBJ2-2 and V is TRBV6-5; 7 positions match TRBD2. V shed 4 bases and J 4 bases; nucleotides not matched to a gene: 6. The germline V gene has CDR1 MNHEY and CDR2 SVGAGI. The CDR3 length is 15 residues. CDR3 sequence: CASSSRDYPTGELFS. DNA of the CDR3: TGTGCCAGCAGTTCCCGGGACTACCCCACCGGGGAGCTGTTTTCT.

This clonotype was seen ten or more times. The V and J genes are TRBV6-1 and TRBJ2-7; 7 positions agree with TRBD2. The CDR3 is 14 amino acids. The germline V gene encodes CDR1 MNHNS and CDR2 SASEGT. V trimming: 2 bases; J trimming: 6 bases; junction bases outside the gene matches: 7. The CDR3 loop is CASSERRTSSEQYF. DNA for the CDR3: TGTGCCAGCAGTGAAAGGAGGACTAGTTCCGAGCAGTACTTC.

V is TRBV5-1 and J is TRBJ2-3, with D unresolved. This CDR3 region has 15 residues. Trimming shortened V by 4 bases and J by 0 bases, and 12 bases separated the two germline ends. Per germline, CDR1 SGHRS and CDR2 YFSETQ. CDR3 protein: CASSDDGFSTDTQYF. CDR3 in DNA: TGCGCCAGCAGCGACGATGGATTCAGCACAGATACGCAGTATTTT.

The chain carries TRBV7-9 and TRBJ1-6; the match to TRBD1 covers 7 bases. Trimming took 6 bases from V and 8 from J; bases not matched to a gene: 7. CDR1 SEHNR and CDR2 FQNEAQ come from the germline V gene (reference sequence). The CDR3 spans 14 residues. The CDR3: CASRRDRADSPLHF. CDR3 bases: TGTGCCAGCAGGAGGGACAGAGCGGATTCACCCCTCCACTTT.

This clonotype has ten or more counts. The chain couples TRBV5-1 to TRBJ2-7, with 7 nucleotides matching TRBD2. V lost 6 bases and J lost 6; bases outside the gene matches: 21. Germline assignment: CDR1 SGHRS and CDR2 YFSETQ. This CDR3 contains 17 residues. This CDR3 reads CASMEVGGPGFPGEQYF. The CDR3 DNA reads as TGCGCCAGCATGGAGGTGGGAGGGCCTGGTTTTCCTGGCGAGCAGTACTTC.

The chain combines TRBV20-1 with TRBJ2-7; TRBD2 agrees at 11 bases. The V and J ends lost 1 base and 7 bases, in that order; junction bases with no gene match: 3. Germline V CDR1 and CDR2: DFQATT, SNEGSKA (reference sequence). The length of the CDR3 is 13 residues. For the CDR3, the DNA is TGCAGTGCTAGAGGACTAGCGGGAATTGAGCAGTACTTC. Translation gives CSARGLAGIEQYF.

This clonotype was seen ten or more times. The chain links TRBV13 to TRBJ2-3, with D perhaps TRBD1 (6 bases). From germline, CDR1 is PRHDT and CDR2 FYEKMQ (reference sequence). The CDR3 runs to 16 residues. V was cut by 0 bases and J by 8 bases, with 18 bases left in between. The CDR3 loop is CASSLGKTGASGTQYF. For the CDR3, the DNA is TGTGCCAGCAGCTTAGGCAAGACAGGTGCTTCGGGTACGCAGTATTTT.

The chain employs TRBV19 and TRBJ2-1; D not resolved. Germline loops: CDR1 LNHDA, CDR2 SQIVND (reference sequence). The V end lost 4 bases, the J end lost 7 bases, and 14 bases lay between the germline ends. The CDR3 is 14 residues long. The CDR3 region is CASSTSSVGNEQFF. The CDR3 DNA reads as TGTGCCAGTAGTACATCCAGTGTAGGGAATGAGCAGTTCTTC.

V gene TRBV9 combines with J gene TRBJ2-4; 9 nucleotides match TRBD1. Germline lookup yields CDR1 SGDLS and CDR2 YYNGEE. The ends lost 2 bases at V and 8 bases at J; junction bases unmatched: 5. This CDR3 has 14 amino acids. This CDR3 is CASSVLGQGHIQYF. Written as DNA, the CDR3 is TGTGCCAGCAGCGTTCTGGGACAGGGACACATTCAGTACTTC.

This clonotype was recorded at least ten times. The V call is TRBV20-1, the J call TRBJ1-1, with a possible D match to TRBD1 (6 bases). Germline V lookup: CDR1 DFQATT, CDR2 SNEGSKA (reference sequence). The V gene lost 6 bases and the J gene lost 4 bases, with 18 bases spanning the gap. The CDR3 has 14 amino acids. The CDR3, as DNA: TGCAGTGCCCCCCTGCGGGGGCTGAGCACTGAAGCTTTCTTT. This translates into CSAPLRGLSTEAFF.

In this sample, this clonotype turned up a few times. The V gene is TRBV4-1, the J gene TRBJ2-3; a possible D gene is TRBD1 (6 bases). The V gene lost 1 base and the J gene lost 0 bases, with 11 bases spanning the gap. CDR1 and CDR2 from the germline V gene are MGHRA and YSYEKL. This CDR3 is built from 16 residues. The CDR3 sequence is CASSQVGDRSTDTQYF. CDR3 in DNA: TGCGCCAGCAGCCAAGTTGGTGACAGGAGCACAGATACGCAGTATTTT.

This clonotype has a count of ten or more. V and J are TRBV24-1 and TRBJ1-5; tentatively, D is TRBD1 (6 bases). The length of the CDR3 is 15 residues. Germline V CDR1 and CDR2: KGHDR, SFDVKD. The V and J ends lost 7 bases and 0 bases respectively, with 12 bases between them. CDR3 amino acids: CATSAPGDSNQPQHF. Here the CDR3 DNA reads TGTGCCACCAGCGCACCAGGGGATAGCAATCAGCCCCAGCATTTT.

This clonotype appeared many times. V is TRBV6-1 and J is TRBJ2-3; D not resolved. The J call is in doubt because the DNA end fits TRBJ2-7 better. From germline, CDR1 is MNHNS and CDR2 SASEGT. CDR3 size: 14 residues. The chain's CDR3 is CASMVVVVGYEQYF. Written as DNA, the CDR3 is TGTGCCAGCATGGTAGTCGTAGTGGGCTACGAGCAGTACTTC.

This clonotype was observed a few times. The genes are TRBV27 and TRBJ2-2; possibly TRBD1 for D (6 bases). This CDR3 is 15 amino acids long. V lost 5 bases, J lost 2 bases, and 12 bases lay in between. Germline CDR1 and CDR2: MNHEY and SMNVEV (reference sequence). The CDR3 DNA sequence: TGTGCCAGCAGTGTCTGGACAGCTAACACCGGGGAGCTGTTTTTT. This codes for CASSVWTANTGELFF.

This clonotype has only a few counts. This chain uses TRBV20-1 with TRBJ2-5; TRBD2 matches 10 bases. J gave up 5 bases and V 6 bases, and 9 bases lay outside the gene matches. There are 14 residues in the CDR3. CDR1 and CDR2 from the germline V gene are DFQATT and SNEGSKA (reference sequence). The CDR3, as DNA: TGCAGTGCCAGGCCAGCGGGAGGGAGGGAGACCCAGTACTTC. It encodes CSARPAGGRETQYF.

This clonotype was detected ten times or more. This chain uses TRBV11-1 with TRBJ2-7, with 8 bases aligning to TRBD1. The length of the CDR3 is 15 residues. After removal of 1 base from V and 4 bases from J, the junction contained 6 bases not matched to a gene. The V gene's germline CDR1 is SGHAT and CDR2 FQDESV (reference sequence). CDR3 in DNA: TGTGCCAGCAGCTTAGAGGGGACAGGTCCGTACGAGCAGTACTTC. Translation: CASSLEGTGPYEQYF.